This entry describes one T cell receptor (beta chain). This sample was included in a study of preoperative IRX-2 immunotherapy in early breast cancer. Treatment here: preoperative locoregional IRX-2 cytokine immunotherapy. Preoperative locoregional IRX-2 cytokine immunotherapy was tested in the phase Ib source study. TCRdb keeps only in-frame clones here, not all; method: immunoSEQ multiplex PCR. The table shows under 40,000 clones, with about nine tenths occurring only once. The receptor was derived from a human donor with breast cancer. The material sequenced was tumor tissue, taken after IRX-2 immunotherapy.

The CDR3 spells CASSFDRASGNTIYF. In DNA form, the CDR3 reads TGTGCCAGCAGTTTCGACAGGGCCTCTGGAAACACCATATATTTT. The chain links TRBV6-8 to TRBJ1-3, with 7 bases fitting TRBD1. Losses at the gene ends were 4 bases for V and 0 bases for J; bases not matched to a gene: 3. This CDR3 is built from 15 residues. Looked up from germline, CDR1 is MNHGY and CDR2 is SAAAGT.